This TCR beta chain emerged from a study of blood T cells in healthy people across ages. Overall study context: Through template switching, about one barcoded beta molecule was captured per two T cells, as measured in model experiments. The study's findings and limits: In these data, TCR beta diversity tracked strongly with naive T cell percentage.

This clonotype was detected many times. Its matching antigen is unknown. PCR was performed a second time for about 7 to 11 cycles using a sample-barcoded 5' primer and a J-beta primer mix. A template-switch adaptor containing 12 random nucleotides labeled each cDNA molecule. In TCRdb, the 5' RACE reads were re-called with MiXCR into one record per CDR3 protein. The table includes 600,000 or so distinct CDR3 sequences, roughly 20% detected once. The material sequenced was blood. The receptor was derived from a man in his 70s in good health.

CDR3 sequence (DNA): TGCGCCAGCAGCTCCACGGGTTCTACCTACGAGCAGTACTTC. Amino acid sequence: CASSSTGSTYEQYF. This chain joins TRBV5-1 and TRBJ2-7; D ambiguous. V lost 3 bases and J 2 bases, leaving 12 bases between the germline ends. Germline CDR1 is SGHRS and CDR2 is YFSETQ. The CDR3 length is 14 residues.